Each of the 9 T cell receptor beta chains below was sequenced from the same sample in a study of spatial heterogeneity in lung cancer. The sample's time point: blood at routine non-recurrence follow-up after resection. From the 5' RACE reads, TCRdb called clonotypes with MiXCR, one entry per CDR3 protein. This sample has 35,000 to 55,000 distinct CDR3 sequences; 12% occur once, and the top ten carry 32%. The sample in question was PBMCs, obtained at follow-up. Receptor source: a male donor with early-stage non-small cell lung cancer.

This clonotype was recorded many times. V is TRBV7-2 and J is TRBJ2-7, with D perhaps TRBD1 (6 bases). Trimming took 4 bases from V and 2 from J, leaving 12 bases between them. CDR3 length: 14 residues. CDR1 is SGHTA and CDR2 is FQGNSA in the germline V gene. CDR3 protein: CASSSDGTTYEQYF. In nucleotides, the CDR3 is TGTGCCAGCAGCTCTGATGGGACAACCTACGAGCAGTACTTC.

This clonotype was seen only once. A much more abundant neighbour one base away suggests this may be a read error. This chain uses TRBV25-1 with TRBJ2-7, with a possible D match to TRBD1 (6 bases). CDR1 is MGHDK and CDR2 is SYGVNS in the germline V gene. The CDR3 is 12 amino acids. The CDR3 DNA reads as TGTGCCAGCAAAGAGGGGGAATACGGGCAGTACTTC. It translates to CASKEGEYGQYF.

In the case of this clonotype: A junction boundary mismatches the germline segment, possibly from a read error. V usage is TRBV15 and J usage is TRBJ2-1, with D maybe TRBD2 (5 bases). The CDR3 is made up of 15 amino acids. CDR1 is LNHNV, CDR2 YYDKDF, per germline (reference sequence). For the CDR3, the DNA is TGTGTCACCAACCGGCGGGTGAGCTCCTACAATGAGCAGTTCTTC. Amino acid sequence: CVTNRRVSSYNEQFF.

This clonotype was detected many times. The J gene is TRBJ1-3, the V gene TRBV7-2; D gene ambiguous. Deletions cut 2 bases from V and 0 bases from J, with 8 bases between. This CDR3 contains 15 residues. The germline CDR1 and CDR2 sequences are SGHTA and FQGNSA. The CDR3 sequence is CASSLTVPSGNTIYF. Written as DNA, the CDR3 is TGTGCCAGCAGCTTAACAGTCCCCTCTGGAAACACCATATATTTT.

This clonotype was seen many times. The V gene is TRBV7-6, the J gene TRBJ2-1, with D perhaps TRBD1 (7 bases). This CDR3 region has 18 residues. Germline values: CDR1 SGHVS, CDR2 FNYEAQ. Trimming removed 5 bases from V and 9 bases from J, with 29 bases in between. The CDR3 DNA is TGTGCCAGCAGCCCGATATCAGGGTCCGGAGGGGGCCAAGGTGAGCAGTTCTTC. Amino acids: CASSPISGSGGGQGEQFF.

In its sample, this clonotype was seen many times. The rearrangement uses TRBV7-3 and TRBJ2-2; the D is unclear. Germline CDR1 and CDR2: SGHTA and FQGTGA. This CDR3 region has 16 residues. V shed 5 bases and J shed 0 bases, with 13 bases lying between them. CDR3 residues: CASSANGVSNTGELFF. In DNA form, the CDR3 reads TGTGCCAGCAGCGCAAATGGGGTATCGAACACCGGGGAGCTGTTTTTT.

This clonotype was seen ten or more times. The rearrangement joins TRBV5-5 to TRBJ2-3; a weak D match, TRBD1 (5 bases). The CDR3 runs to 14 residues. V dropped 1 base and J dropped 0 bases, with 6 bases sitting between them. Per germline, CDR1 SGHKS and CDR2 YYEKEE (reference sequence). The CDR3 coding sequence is TGTGCCAGCAGCTTGACAGGAAGCACAGATACGCAGTATTTT. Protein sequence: CASSLTGSTDTQYF.

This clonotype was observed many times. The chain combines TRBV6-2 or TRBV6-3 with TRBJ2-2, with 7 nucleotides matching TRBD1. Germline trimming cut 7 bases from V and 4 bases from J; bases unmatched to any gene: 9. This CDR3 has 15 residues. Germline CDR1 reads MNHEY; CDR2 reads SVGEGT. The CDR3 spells CASTKDRVGTGELFF. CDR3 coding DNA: TGTGCCAGCACCAAAGACAGGGTCGGCACCGGGGAGCTGTTTTTT.

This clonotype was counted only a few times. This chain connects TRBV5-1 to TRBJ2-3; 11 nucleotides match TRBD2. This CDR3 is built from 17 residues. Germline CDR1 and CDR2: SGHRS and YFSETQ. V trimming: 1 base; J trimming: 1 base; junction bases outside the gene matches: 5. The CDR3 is CASSLRGLAGGTDTQYF. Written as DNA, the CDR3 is TGCGCCAGCAGCTTGAGAGGACTAGCGGGTGGCACAGATACGCAGTATTTT.